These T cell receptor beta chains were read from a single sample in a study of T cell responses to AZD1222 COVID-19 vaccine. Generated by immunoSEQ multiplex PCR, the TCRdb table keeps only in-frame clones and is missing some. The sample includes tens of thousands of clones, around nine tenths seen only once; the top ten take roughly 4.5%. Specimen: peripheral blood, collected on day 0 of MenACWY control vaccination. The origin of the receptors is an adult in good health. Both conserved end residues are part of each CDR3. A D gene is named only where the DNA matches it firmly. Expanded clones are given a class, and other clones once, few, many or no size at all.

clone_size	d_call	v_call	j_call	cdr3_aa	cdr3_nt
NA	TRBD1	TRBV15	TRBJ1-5	CATSGPQGVFSNQPQHF	TGTGCCACCAGCGGACCCCAGGGGGTCTTCAGCAATCAGCCCCAGCATTTT
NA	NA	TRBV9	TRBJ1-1	CASSVDSGGWEAFF	TGTGCCAGCAGCGTAGATAGCGGGGGGTGGGAAGCTTTCTTT
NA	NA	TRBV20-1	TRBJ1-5	CSASAERQPQHF	TGCAGTGCTAGTGCAGAGAGACAGCCCCAGCATTTT
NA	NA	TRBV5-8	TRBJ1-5	CASSLAQMGGSNQPQHF	TGTGCCAGCAGCTTGGCCCAGATGGGGGGTAGCAATCAGCCCCAGCATTTT
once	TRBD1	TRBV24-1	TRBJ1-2	CATRGTGEGYTF	TGTGCCACCAGGGGGACAGGGGAAGGCTACACCTTC
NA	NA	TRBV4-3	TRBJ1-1	CASTVGGQGTEAFF	TGCGCCAGCACGGTGGGGGGTCAGGGTACTGAAGCTTTCTTT
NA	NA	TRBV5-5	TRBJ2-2	CASSLGPLNANTGELFF	TGTGCCAGCAGCTTGGGCCCCTTGAACGCGAACACCGGGGAGCTGTTTTTT
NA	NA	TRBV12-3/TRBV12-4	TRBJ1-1	CASAGAEAFF	TGTGCCTCAGCGGGTGCTGAAGCTTTCTTT
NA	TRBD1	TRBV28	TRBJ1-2	CASSSLDRANTF	TGTGCCAGCAGTTCTTTGGACAGGGCGAACACCTTC
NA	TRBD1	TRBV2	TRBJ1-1	CASVFRDREAFF	TGTGCCAGCGTATTTAGGGACAGGGAAGCTTTCTTT
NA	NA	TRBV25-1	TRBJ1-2	CASSESGLPNYGYTF	TGTGCCAGCAGTGAATCCGGGTTACCAAACTATGGCTACACCTTC
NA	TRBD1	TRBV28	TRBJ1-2	CASTLSGGRGGYTF	TGTGCCAGCACCCTCTCAGGGGGGAGGGGTGGCTACACCTTC
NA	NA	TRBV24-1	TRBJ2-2	CATSDLGPGRENTGELFF	TGTGCCACCAGTGATTTAGGCCCGGGGCGGGAGAACACCGGGGAGCTGTTTTTT
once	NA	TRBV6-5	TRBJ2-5	CAAGRGAPQETQYF	TGTGCCGCGGGACGTGGGGCCCCCCAAGAGACCCAGTACTTC
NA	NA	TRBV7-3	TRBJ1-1	CASSPGILGSTEAFF	TGTGCCAGCAGCCCAGGGATCCTGGGGTCCACTGAAGCTTTCTTT
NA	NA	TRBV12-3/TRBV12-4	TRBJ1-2	CASSPRVYGYTF	TGTGCCAGCAGCCCTCGAGTCTATGGCTACACCTTC
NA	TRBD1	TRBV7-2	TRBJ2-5	CASSRDRLETQYF	TGTGCCAGCAGCCGGGACAGGTTAGAGACCCAGTACTTC
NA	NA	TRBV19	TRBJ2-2	CASSGNVGGELFF	TGTGCCAGTAGCGGGAACGTCGGCGGGGAGCTGTTTTTT
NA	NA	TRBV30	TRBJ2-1	CAWVSGDFLNEQFF	TGTGCCTGGGTTAGCGGAGACTTTCTCAATGAGCAGTTCTTC
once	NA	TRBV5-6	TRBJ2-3	CASSVDSLDTQYF	TGTGCCAGCAGCGTGGACAGTTTAGATACGCAGTATTTT
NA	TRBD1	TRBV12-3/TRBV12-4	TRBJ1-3	CASRGQGLDTIYF	TGTGCCAGCAGGGGACAGGGTCTTGACACCATATATTTT
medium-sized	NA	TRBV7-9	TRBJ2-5	CASSSLDSEETQYF	TGTGCCAGCAGCTCCCTCGACAGTGAAGAGACCCAGTACTTC
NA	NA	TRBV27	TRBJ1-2	CASSWAGEHYGYTF	TGTGCCAGCAGCTGGGCCGGAGAGCACTATGGCTACACCTTC
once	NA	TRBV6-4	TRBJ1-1	CASSLAGNTEAFF	TGTGCCAGCAGTCTGGCAGGGAACACTGAAGCTTTCTTT
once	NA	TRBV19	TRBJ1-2	CATSGVPSYGYTF	TGTGCCACATCAGGGGTCCCTAGCTATGGCTACACCTTC
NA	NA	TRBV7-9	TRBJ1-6	CASSFAGDNSPLHF	TGTGCCAGCAGCTTTGCAGGGGATAATTCACCCCTCCACTTT
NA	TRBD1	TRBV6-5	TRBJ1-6	CASSYSGTGLTPLHF	TGTGCCAGCAGTTACTCCGGGACAGGGTTGACACCCCTCCACTTT
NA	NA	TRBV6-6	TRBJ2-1	CASTASRGSYNEQFF	TGTGCCAGCACTGCAAGCCGGGGCTCCTACAATGAGCAGTTCTTC
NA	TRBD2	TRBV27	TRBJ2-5	CASSLQAGGPKVVGETQYF	TGTGCCAGCAGTTTACAAGCGGGAGGGCCGAAAGTAGTAGGAGAGACCCAGTACTTC
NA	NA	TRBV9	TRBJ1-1	CASSAPGHGMNTEAFF	TGTGCCAGCAGCGCCCCGGGACACGGGATGAACACTGAAGCTTTCTTT
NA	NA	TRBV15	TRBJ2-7	CATSRDRAQTEQYF	TGTGCCACCAGCAGAGACAGGGCACAAACTGAGCAGTACTTC
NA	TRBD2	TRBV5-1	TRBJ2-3	CASSPSSGSTDTQYF	TGCGCCAGCAGCCCGTCTAGCGGGAGCACAGATACGCAGTATTTT
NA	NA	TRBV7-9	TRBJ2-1	CASSRLGGVYNEQFF	TGTGCCAGCAGCCGGCTAGGGGGGGTCTACAATGAGCAGTTCTTC
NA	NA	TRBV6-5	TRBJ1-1	CASSYGGGVLPEAFF	TGTGCCAGCAGTTACGGAGGAGGAGTACTCCCTGAAGCTTTCTTT
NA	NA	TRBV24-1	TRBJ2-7	CATSDFEGSYEQYF	TGTGCCACCAGTGATTTCGAAGGATCCTACGAGCAGTACTTC
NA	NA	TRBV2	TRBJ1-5	CASSEMLDNQPQHF	TGTGCCAGCAGTGAAATGCTCGACAATCAGCCCCAGCATTTT
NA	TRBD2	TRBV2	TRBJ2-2	CASTVTSGYTGELFF	TGTGCCAGCACGGTGACTAGCGGATACACCGGGGAGCTGTTTTTT
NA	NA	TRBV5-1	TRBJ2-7	CASSLGSLTYEQYF	TGCGCCAGCAGCTTGGGCAGTCTTACCTACGAGCAGTACTTC
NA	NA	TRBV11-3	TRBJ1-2	CASSSGEDGYTF	TGTGCCAGCAGCTCTGGGGAGGATGGCTACACCTTC
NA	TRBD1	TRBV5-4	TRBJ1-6	CASSSRQGSWESPLHF	TGTGCCAGCAGCTCCAGACAGGGGAGTTGGGAATCACCCCTCCACTTT
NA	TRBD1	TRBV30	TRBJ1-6	CAWTDRGNSPLHF	TGTGCCTGGACGGACAGGGGAAATTCACCCCTCCACTTT
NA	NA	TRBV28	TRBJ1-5	CASRVSNQPQHF	TGTGCCAGCAGAGTTAGCAATCAGCCCCAGCATTTT
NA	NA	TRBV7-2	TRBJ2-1	CASTPGRRGIGYNEQFF	TGTGCCAGCACCCCTGGGCGACGGGGGATTGGGTACAATGAGCAGTTCTTC
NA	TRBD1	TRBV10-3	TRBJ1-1	CAISESDRMNTEAFF	TGTGCCATCAGTGAGTCGGACAGGATGAACACTGAAGCTTTCTTT
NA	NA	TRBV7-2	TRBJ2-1	CASSRGAVEQFF	TGTGCCAGCAGCAGGGGGGCGGTTGAGCAGTTCTTC
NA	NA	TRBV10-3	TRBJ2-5	CAISESGGEGETQYF	TGTGCCATCAGTGAGTCAGGGGGGGAAGGTGAGACCCAGTACTTC
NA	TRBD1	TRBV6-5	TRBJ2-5	CASKRQGWETQYF	TGTGCCAGCAAACGACAGGGGTGGGAGACCCAGTACTTC
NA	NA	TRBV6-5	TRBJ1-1	CASSTQGYDTEAFF	TGTGCCAGCAGTACCCAGGGGTATGACACTGAAGCTTTCTTT
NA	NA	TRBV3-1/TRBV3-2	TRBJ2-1	CASSQDLREQFF	TGTGCCAGCAGCCAGGATTTGCGGGAGCAGTTCTTC
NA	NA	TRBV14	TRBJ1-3	CASREGGVSTSGNTIYF	TGTGCCAGCAGAGAGGGAGGGGTCAGTACCTCTGGAAACACCATATATTTT
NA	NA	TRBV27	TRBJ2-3	CASSRGVSTDTQYF	TGTGCCAGTTCGAGGGGGGTGAGCACAGATACGCAGTATTTT
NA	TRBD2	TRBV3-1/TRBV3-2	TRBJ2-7	CASSGTSGSYEQYF	TGTGCCAGCAGCGGGACTAGCGGCTCCTACGAGCAGTACTTC
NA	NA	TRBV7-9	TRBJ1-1	CASSLTIGSQEAFF	TGTGCCAGCAGCCTAACTATCGGGAGCCAGGAAGCTTTCTTT
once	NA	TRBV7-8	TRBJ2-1	CASSGNEQFF	TGTGCCAGCAGCGGCAATGAGCAGTTCTTC
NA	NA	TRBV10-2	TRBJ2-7	CASSEQGILTYEQYF	TGCGCCAGCAGTGAGCAGGGCATCCTCACCTACGAGCAGTACTTC
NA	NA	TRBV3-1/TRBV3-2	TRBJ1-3	CASSQVFRGLRNTIYF	TGTGCCAGCAGCCAAGTCTTTCGCGGTCTGCGAAACACCATATATTTT